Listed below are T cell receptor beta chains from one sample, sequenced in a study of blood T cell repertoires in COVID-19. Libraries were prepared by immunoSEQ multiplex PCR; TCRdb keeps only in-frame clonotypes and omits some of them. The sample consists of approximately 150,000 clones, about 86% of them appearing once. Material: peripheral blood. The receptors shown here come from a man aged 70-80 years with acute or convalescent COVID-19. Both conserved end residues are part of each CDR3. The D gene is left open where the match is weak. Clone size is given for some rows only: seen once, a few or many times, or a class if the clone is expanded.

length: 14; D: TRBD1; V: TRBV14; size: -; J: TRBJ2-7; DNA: TGTGCCAGCAGTCCCGGGACAGGGGGTTACGAGCAGTACTTC; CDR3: CASSPGTGGYEQYF
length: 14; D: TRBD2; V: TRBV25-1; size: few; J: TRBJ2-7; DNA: TGTGCCAGCAGTGAAGCGGGAGTCTCCTACGAGCAGTACTTC; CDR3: CASSEAGVSYEQYF
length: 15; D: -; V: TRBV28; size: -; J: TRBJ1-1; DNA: TGTGCCAGCAGTGGGCGGGGCGGGTTCAACACTGAAGCTTTCTTT; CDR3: CASSGRGGFNTEAFF
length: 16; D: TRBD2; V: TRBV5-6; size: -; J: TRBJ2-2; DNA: TGTGCCAGCAGCTTGGCGGGAGGGCCTTCCACCGGGGAGCTGTTTTTT; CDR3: CASSLAGGPSTGELFF
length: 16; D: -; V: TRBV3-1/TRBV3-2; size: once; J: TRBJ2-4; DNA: TGTGCCAGCAGCCCCCTTCGAACAGGAGCCAAAAACATTCAGTACTTC; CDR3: CASSPLRTGAKNIQYF
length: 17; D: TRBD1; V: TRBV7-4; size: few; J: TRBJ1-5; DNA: TGTGCCAGCAGCTTAGTCGTGCAGGGGACAGGTAATCAGCCCCAGCATTTT; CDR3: CASSLVVQGTGNQPQHF
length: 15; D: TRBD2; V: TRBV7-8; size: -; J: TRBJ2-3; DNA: TGTGCCAGCAGCTCCCTAAGCGGGAGGGGCGTTACGCAGTATTTT; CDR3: CASSSLSGRGVTQYF
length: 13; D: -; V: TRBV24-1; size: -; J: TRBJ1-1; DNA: TGTGCCACCAGTTCCGGGGGGGACACTGAAGCTTTCTTT; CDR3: CATSSGGDTEAFF
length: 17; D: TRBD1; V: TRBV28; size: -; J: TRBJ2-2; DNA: TGTGCCAGCAGTTTCCGACCGGGACAGGGGGCAAGCGGGGAGCTGTTTTTT; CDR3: CASSFRPGQGASGELFF
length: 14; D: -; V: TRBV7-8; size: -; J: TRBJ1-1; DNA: TGTGCCAGCAGCTTTCGGAGCCCGAACACTGAAGCTTTCTTT; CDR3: CASSFRSPNTEAFF
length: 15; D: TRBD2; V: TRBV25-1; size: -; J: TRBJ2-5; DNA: TGTGCCAGCAGCCGACTAGCGGGAGTAGTGGAGACCCAGTACTTC; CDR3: CASSRLAGVVETQYF
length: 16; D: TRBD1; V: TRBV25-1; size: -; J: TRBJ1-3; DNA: TGTGCCAGCAGTGAATACAGGGGGGACTCTGGAAACACCATATATTTT; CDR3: CASSEYRGDSGNTIYF
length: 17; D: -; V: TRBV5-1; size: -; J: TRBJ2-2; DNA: TGCGCCAGCAGCTTGAGGGGCAGTCGGTCGAACACCGGGGAGCTGTTTTTT; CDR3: CASSLRGSRSNTGELFF
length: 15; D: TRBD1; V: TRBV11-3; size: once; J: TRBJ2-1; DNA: TGTGCCAGCAGCCCCGGGACAGGGGGTTTCAATGAGCAGTTCTTC; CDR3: CASSPGTGGFNEQFF
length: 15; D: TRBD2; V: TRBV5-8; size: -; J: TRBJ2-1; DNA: TGTGCCAGCAGCCGGACTAGCGGGACCTACAATGAGCAGTTCTTC; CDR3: CASSRTSGTYNEQFF
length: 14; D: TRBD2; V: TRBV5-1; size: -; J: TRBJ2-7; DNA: TGCGCCAGCAGCGCACAACTAGCGGGAGAAGAGCAGTACTTC; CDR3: CASSAQLAGEEQYF
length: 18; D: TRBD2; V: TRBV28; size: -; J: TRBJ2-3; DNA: TGTGCCAGCAAACCTCCCCCATTACTAGCGGGAGGTCCAGATACGCAGTATTTT; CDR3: CASKPPPLLAGGPDTQYF
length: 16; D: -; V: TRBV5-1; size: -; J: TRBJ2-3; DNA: TGCGCCAGCAGCTTGGGGGCGACAGGAGGCACAGATACGCAGTATTTT; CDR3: CASSLGATGGTDTQYF
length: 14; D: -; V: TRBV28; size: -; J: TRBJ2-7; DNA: TGTGCCAGCAGCGAGACCGGGACTGATTACGAGCAGTACTTC; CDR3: CASSETGTDYEQYF
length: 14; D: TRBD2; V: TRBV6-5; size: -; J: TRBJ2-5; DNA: TGTGCCAGCAGCGCTCTGCGGGGGGCGGAGACCCAGTACTTC; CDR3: CASSALRGAETQYF
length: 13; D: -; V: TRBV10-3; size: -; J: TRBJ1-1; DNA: TGTGCCATCAGTGAGGGACAGAACACTGAAGCTTTCTTT; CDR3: CAISEGQNTEAFF
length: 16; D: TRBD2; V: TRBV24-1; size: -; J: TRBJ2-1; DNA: TGTGCCACCAGTGATGCCGGGACTAGTATCGAGGGTGAGCAGTTCTTC; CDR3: CATSDAGTSIEGEQFF
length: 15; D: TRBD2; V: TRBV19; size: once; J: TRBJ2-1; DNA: TGTGCCAGTAGTATGAGTCTAGCGGGATTAAATGAGCAGTTCTTC; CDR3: CASSMSLAGLNEQFF
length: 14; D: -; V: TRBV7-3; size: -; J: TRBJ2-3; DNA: TGTGCCAGCAGCTCCGGGCCCGGGAAAGATACGCAGTATTTT; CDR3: CASSSGPGKDTQYF
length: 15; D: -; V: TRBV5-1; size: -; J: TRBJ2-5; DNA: TGCGCCAGCAGCTTGGCTGGACAGAGCCAAGAGACCCAGTACTTC; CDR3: CASSLAGQSQETQYF
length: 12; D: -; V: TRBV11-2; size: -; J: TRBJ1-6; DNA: TGTGCCAGCAGTTACAGGGACTCACCCCTCCACTTT; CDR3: CASSYRDSPLHF
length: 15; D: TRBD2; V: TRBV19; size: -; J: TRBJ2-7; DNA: TGTGCCAGTAGTATACTAGCGGGAGATTCCTACGAGCAGTACTTC; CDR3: CASSILAGDSYEQYF
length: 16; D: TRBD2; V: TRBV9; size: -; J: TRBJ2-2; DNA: TGTGCCAGCAGCGTACGACTAGCCTCCGGCACCGGGGAGCTGTTTTTT; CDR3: CASSVRLASGTGELFF
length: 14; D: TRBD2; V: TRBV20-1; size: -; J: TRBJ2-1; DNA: TGCAGTGCTAGTCCTCATAGCGGGAACTATGAGCAGTTCTTC; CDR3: CSASPHSGNYEQFF
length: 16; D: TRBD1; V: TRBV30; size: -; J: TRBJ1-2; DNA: TGTGCCTGGAGTGTAAACGCGGGTCCAGGGGGCGAAGGCTACACCTTC; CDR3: CAWSVNAGPGGEGYTF
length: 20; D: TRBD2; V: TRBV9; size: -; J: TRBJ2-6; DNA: TGTGCCAGCAGCCTATATCTAGCGGACCTTAAACTCTCTGGGGCCAACGTCCTGACTTTC; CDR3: CASSLYLADLKLSGANVLTF
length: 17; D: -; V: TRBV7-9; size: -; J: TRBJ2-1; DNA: TGTGCCAGCAGCATAGCGAGGGAATGGAGCTCCTACAATGAGCAGTTCTTC; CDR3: CASSIAREWSSYNEQFF
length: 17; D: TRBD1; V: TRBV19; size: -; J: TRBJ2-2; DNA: TGTGCCAGTAGTATGAGGACAGGAAACCAGGTTGGCGGGGAGCTGTTTTTT; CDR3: CASSMRTGNQVGGELFF
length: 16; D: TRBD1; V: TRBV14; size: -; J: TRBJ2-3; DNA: TGTGCCAGCAGCCACCTCGGACAGGGCCGCACAGATACGCAGTATTTT; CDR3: CASSHLGQGRTDTQYF
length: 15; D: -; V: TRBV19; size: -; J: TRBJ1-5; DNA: TGTGCCAGTAGCTCGGGTCCGAATAGCAATCAGCCCCAGCATTTT; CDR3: CASSSGPNSNQPQHF
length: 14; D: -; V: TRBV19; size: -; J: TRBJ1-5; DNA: TGTGCCAGTAGTATACAGGGCCGCAATCAGCCCCAGCATTTT; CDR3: CASSIQGRNQPQHF
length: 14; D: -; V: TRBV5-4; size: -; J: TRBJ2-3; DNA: TGTGCCAGCAGCTTACCAGGGAGCACAGATACGCAGTATTTT; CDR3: CASSLPGSTDTQYF
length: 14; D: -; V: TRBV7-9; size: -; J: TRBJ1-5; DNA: TGTGCCAGCAGCTTAGGACAGGGCAATCAGCCCCAGCATTTT; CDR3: CASSLGQGNQPQHF
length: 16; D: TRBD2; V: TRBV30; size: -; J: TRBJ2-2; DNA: TGTGCCTGGAGTGTACTTAGCGGGAGAGGCACCGGGGAGCTGTTTTTT; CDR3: CAWSVLSGRGTGELFF
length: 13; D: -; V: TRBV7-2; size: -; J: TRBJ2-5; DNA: TGTGCCAGCAGGTCCAACTCACAAGAGACCCAGTACTTC; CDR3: CASRSNSQETQYF
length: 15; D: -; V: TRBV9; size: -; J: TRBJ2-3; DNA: TGTGCCAGCAGCGTAGAAGGGGGTGGCTCAGATACGCAGTATTTT; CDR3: CASSVEGGGSDTQYF
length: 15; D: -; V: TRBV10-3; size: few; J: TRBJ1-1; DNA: TGTGCCATCAGTGAGTCCCGACAGCCGAACACTGAAGCTTTCTTT; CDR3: CAISESRQPNTEAFF
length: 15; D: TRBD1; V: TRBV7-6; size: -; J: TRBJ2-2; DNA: TGTGCCAGCAGCGTAGGGACAGGGCGGGCCGGGGAGCTGTTTTTT; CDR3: CASSVGTGRAGELFF
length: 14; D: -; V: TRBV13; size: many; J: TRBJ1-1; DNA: TGTGCCAGCAGCTTAGCGGACAGTAGCGCTGAAGCTTTCTTT; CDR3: CASSLADSSAEAFF
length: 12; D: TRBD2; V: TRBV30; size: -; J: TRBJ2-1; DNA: TGTGCCTGGACCCAAGGCGGGGGTGAGCAGTTCTTC; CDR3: CAWTQGGGEQFF
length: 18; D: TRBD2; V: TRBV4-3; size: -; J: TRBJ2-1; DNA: TGCGCCAGCAGCCAAGCCAGCGGGAGGACCGTTCCAGAGAATGAGCAGTTCTTC; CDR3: CASSQASGRTVPENEQFF
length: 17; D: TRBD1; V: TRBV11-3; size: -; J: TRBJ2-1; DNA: TGTGCCAGCAGCCCCTCGACAGGGGGCTTTTCCTACAATGAGCAGTTCTTC; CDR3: CASSPSTGGFSYNEQFF
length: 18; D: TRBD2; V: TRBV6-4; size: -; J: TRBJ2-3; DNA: TGTGCCAGCAGTGACTCGGCGGGAGGGCCCTCAAGCACAGATACGCAGTATTTT; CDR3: CASSDSAGGPSSTDTQYF
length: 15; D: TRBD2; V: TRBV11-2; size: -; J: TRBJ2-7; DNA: TGTGCCAGCAGCATCTCTAGCGGGAGGGCCAACGAGCAGTACTTC; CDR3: CASSISSGRANEQYF
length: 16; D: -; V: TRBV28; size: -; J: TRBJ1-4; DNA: TGTGCCAGCAGTTCCCCGTCAGGTCCAACTAATGAAAAACTGTTTTTT; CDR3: CASSSPSGPTNEKLFF
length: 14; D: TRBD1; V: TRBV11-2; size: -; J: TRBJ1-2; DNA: TGTGCCAGCAGCCAGCCGGGACAGCTTTATGGCTACACCTTC; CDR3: CASSQPGQLYGYTF
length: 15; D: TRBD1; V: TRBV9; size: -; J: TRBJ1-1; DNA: TGTGCCAGCAGCCCCAGGGGGACAACGAACACTGAAGCTTTCTTT; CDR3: CASSPRGTTNTEAFF
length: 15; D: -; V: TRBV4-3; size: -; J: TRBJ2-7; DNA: TGCGCCAGCAGCCTATCCCTGGGGGCTGGGGACGAGCAGTACTTC; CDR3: CASSLSLGAGDEQYF